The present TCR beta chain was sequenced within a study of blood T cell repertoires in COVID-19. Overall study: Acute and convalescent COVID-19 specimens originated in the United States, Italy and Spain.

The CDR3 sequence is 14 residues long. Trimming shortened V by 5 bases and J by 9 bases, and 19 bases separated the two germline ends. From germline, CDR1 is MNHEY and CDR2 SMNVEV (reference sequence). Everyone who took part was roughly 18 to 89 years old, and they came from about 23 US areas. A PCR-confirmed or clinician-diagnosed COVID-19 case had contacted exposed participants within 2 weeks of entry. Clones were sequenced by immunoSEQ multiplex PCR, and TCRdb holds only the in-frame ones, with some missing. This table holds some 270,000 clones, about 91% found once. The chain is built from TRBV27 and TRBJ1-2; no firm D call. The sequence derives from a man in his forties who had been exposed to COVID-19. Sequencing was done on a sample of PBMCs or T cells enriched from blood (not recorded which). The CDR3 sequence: CASSPYSATVSYTF. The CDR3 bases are TGTGCCAGCAGTCCTTACAGTGCTACCGTCAGCTACACCTTC.